The entry that follows covers one T cell receptor beta chain sequence. Its antigen is currently unknown. Alopecia areata patients gave lesional scalp punch biopsies and peripheral blood samples. It was from PBMCs that CD4+ and CD8+ T cells were sorted. Germline values: CDR1 MNHEY, CDR2 SMNVEV (reference sequence). Trimming shortened V by 7 bases and J by 8 bases, and 17 bases separated the two germline ends. There are 13 residues in the CDR3. This sample was taken from a study of CD8+ T cells in alopecia areata. Once RNA had been extracted, it was reverse transcribed into cDNA to act as the sequencing template. This table comes from immunoSEQ multiplex PCR, and its TCRdb copy is limited to in-frame clones, with some not included. Among 100,000 to 150,000 clones, around 48% were seen once, and the ten largest hold roughly 10%. Study-level findings and limits: Relative to normal scalp, lesional scalp, especially alopecia totalis/universalis, showed higher clonality. Sequences from scalp samples also cover resident alphabeta T cells of normal skin.

Sample: NKG2D-low CD8+ T cells sorted from blood. This TCR derives from a human donor with alopecia areata. The chain carries TRBV27 and TRBJ1-2; maybe TRBD1 (5 bases). The CDR3 protein is CASTGGEGLGYTF. The DNA of the CDR3 is TGTGCCAGCACTGGTGGGGAGGGGTTGGGCTACACCTTC.